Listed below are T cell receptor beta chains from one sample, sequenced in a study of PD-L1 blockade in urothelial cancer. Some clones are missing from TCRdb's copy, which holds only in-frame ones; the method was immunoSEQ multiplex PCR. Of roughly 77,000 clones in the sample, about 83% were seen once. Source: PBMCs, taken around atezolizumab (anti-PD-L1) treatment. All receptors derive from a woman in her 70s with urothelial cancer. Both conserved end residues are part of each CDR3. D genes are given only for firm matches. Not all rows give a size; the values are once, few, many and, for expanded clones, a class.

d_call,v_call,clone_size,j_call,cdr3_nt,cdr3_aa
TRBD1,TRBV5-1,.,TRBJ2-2,TGCGCCAGCAGCTTGGAATTTAGGGGACAGGGGAACACCGGGGAGCTGTTTTTT,CASSLEFRGQGNTGELFF
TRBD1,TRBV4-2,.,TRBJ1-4,TGTGCCAGCAGCCAAGACCCAGACAGGGGTCGAAATGAAAAACTGTTTTTT,CASSQDPDRGRNEKLFF
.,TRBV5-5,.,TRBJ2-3,TGTGCCAGCAGCTTGGCGAGCACAGATACGCAGTATTTT,CASSLASTDTQYF
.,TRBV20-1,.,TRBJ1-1,TGCAGTGCTAGGAGACAGTTTGAAGCTTTCTTT,CSARRQFEAFF
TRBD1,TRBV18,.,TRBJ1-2,TGTGCCAGCTCACCACGACAGGGGAGCTATGGCTACACCTTC,CASSPRQGSYGYTF
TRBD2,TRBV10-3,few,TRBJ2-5,TGTGCCACAAGACTAGCGGGAGGGGAAGAGACCCAGTACTTC,CATRLAGGEETQYF
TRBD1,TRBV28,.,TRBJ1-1,TGTGCCAGCAGTTTCACTGGACAGGGTTACGCTGAAGCTTTCTTT,CASSFTGQGYAEAFF
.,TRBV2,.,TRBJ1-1,TGTGCCAGCAGGGGGATCAGGGGTGGCGACACTGAAGCTTTCTTT,CASRGIRGGDTEAFF
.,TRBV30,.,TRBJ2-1,TGTGCCTGGAGTTGGCGGCAGGGGTACAATGAGCAGTTCTTC,CAWSWRQGYNEQFF
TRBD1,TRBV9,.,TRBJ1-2,TGTGCCAGCAGCGTAGGGACAGGGTATGGCTACACCTTC,CASSVGTGYGYTF
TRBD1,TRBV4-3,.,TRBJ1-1,TGCGCCAGCAGCCAAGACCCGGGACAGGGGTCTGAAGCTTTCTTT,CASSQDPGQGSEAFF
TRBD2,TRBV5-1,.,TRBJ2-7,TGCGCCAGCAGCCCCGCGGGGCTCGCGACTAGCGTCTACGAGCAGTACTTC,CASSPAGLATSVYEQYF
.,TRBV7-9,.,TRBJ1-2,TGTGCCAGCAGCTTAGCGATACAGGGTCGGGGCTACACCTTC,CASSLAIQGRGYTF
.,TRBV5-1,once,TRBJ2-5,TGCGCCAGCAGCTACCGGGGTGGACAAGAGACCCAGTACTTC,CASSYRGGQETQYF
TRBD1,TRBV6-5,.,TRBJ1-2,TGTGCCAGCGCAGGGGGCGTGAGTGGCTACACCTTC,CASAGGVSGYTF
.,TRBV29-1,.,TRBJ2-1,TGCAGCGCCGAGCTCGTCTCCTACAATGAGCAGTTCTTC,CSAELVSYNEQFF
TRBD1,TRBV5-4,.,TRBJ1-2,TGTGCCAGCAGCCTTCGGACAGGGGTTAACTATGGCTACACCTTC,CASSLRTGVNYGYTF
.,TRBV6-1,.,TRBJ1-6,TGTGCCAGCAGTGAATACGGACAGAATAATTCACCCCTCCACTTT,CASSEYGQNNSPLHF
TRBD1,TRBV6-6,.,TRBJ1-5,TGTGCCAGCACCGATACAGGGGGCGTGCAGCCCCAGCATTTT,CASTDTGGVQPQHF
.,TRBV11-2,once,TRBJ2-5,TGTGCCAGCAGCTTAGGGCTAGAAGAGACCCAGTACTTC,CASSLGLEETQYF
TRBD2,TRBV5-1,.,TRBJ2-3,TGCGCCAGCAGCTGGAGCGGGGAAGCAGATACGCAGTATTTT,CASSWSGEADTQYF
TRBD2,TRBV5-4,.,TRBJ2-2,TGTGCCAGCAGGACTAGCGGGGGGGCCGGGGAGCTGTTTTTT,CASRTSGGAGELFF
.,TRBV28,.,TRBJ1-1,TGTGCCAGCCCTTTGGATGGTACAGGGTTGAACACTGAAGCTTTCTTT,CASPLDGTGLNTEAFF
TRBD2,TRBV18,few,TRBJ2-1,TGTGCCAGCTCACGAGAGACGGGACTAGCGGGAGGTGACAGTGAGCAGTTCTTC,CASSRETGLAGGDSEQFF
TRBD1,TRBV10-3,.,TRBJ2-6,TGTGCCAGTGCCGGGACAGGGGGCTCCGGGGCCAACGTCCTGACTTTC,CASAGTGGSGANVLTF
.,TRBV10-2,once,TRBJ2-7,TGCGCCAGCAGTGCGCAGGGAACCTCCTACGAGCAGTACTTC,CASSAQGTSYEQYF
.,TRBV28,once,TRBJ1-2,TGTGCCAGCAGTCAACAGTTGAGCGGGATGGGCTATGGCTACACCTTC,CASSQQLSGMGYGYTF
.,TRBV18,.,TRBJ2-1,TGTGCCAGCTCAAACGGGACAAGGAATGAGCAGTTCTTC,CASSNGTRNEQFF
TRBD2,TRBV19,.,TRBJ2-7,TGTGCCAGTAGTCCGGCTAGCGGGAGTTACGAGCAGTACTTC,CASSPASGSYEQYF
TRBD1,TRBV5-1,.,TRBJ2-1,TGCGCCAGCAGCCCGGAACCTCCCTGGGGACAGGAGCAGTTCTTC,CASSPEPPWGQEQFF
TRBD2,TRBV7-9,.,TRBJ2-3,TGTGCCAGCAGCCCGTGGACTAGCGGGAGATTCGCGCAGTATTTT,CASSPWTSGRFAQYF
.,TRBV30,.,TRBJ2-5,TGTGCCTGGAGTGTCCCCAGCGGAGGGTTTCAAGAGACCCAGTACTTC,CAWSVPSGGFQETQYF
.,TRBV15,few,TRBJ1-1,TGTGCCACCAGCTTCACAGGGTCCACTGAAGCTTTCTTT,CATSFTGSTEAFF
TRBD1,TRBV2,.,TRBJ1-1,TGTGCCAGGGGAACGGACAGGTCCACTGAAGCTTTCTTT,CARGTDRSTEAFF
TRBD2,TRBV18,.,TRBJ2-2,TGTGCCAGCTCACCTTGGGAGGGCCGAAACATCGGGGAGCTGTTTTTT,CASSPWEGRNIGELFF
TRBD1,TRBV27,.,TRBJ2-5,TGTGCCAGCAGCCGACAGGGGGGAGAGACCCAGTACTTC,CASSRQGGETQYF
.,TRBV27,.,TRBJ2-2,TGTGCCACCCGTCGAGCCACTTACACCGGGGAGCTGTTTTTT,CATRRATYTGELFF
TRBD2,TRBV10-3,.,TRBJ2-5,TGTGCCATCAGTGAGTCTTCTAGCGGGAGGGCCCCAGAGACCCAGTACTTC,CAISESSSGRAPETQYF
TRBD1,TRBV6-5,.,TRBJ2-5,TGTGCCAGCAGTTACCGCGGACAGGGGGCAAGAGAGACCCAGTACTTC,CASSYRGQGARETQYF
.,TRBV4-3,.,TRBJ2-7,TGCGCCAGCAGCCAAGGTGGATTTGGGGGCGCAGAGGGGGGGTTGTACGAGCAGTACTTC,CASSQGGFGGAEGGLYEQYF
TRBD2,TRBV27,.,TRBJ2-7,TGTGCCAGCAGCCCAACCGGTGGTCGACTAGCGGGAGATTCGGTCGAGCAGTACTTC,CASSPTGGRLAGDSVEQYF
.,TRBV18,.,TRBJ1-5,TGTGCCAGCTCACCACCGTTGGAGGGCGGGCCCCAGCATTTT,CASSPPLEGGPQHF
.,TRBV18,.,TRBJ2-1,TGTGCCAGCTCACCAGTGACGGGATTTGGGTCCTACAATGAGCAGTTCTTC,CASSPVTGFGSYNEQFF
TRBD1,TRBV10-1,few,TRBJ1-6,TGCGCCAGCAGTGAAGGGACAGGGAATTCACCCCTCCACTTT,CASSEGTGNSPLHF
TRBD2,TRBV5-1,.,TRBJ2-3,TGCGCCAGCAGCTTGGCGGTGGAGGGCGGGAGCGGAGGAGATACGCAGTATTTT,CASSLAVEGGSGGDTQYF
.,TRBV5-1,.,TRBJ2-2,TGCGCCAGCATGTTTGCGGGGAACACCGGGGAGCTGTTTTTT,CASMFAGNTGELFF
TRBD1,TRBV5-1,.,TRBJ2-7,TGCGCCAGCACTTTAAGACAGGGTTCCTACGAGCAGTACTTC,CASTLRQGSYEQYF
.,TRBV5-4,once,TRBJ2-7,TGTGCCAGCAGCTTGGACGGTAGATCCGAGCAGTACTTC,CASSLDGRSEQYF
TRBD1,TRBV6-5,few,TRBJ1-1,TGTGCCAGCAGTTGGCGGACAGGCCCCACTGAAGCTTTCTTT,CASSWRTGPTEAFF
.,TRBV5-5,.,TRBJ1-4,TGTGCCAGCAGCTTGGTAGGGGCAGAAATGGCCACTAATGAAAAACTGTTTTTT,CASSLVGAEMATNEKLFF
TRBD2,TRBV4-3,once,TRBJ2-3,TGCGCCAGCAGCCCCCATATGGGAGCGGGGGGTACAGATACGCAGTATTTT,CASSPHMGAGGTDTQYF
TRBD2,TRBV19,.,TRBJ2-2,TGTGCCAGTAGTCGAGTAGCGGGAGTGGGAACCGGGGAGCTGTTTTTT,CASSRVAGVGTGELFF
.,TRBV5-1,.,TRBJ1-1,TGCGCCAGCAGCTCCGAAGGCGGGAACACTGAAGCTTTCTTT,CASSSEGGNTEAFF